This T cell receptor (beta chain) comes out of a study of post-analysis software for immune sequencing data. Researchers reported that TCR beta cDNA libraries carried unique molecular identifiers. Via MiXCR, TCRdb re-called the PCR reads, giving one row per CDR3 protein. Here the sample spans hundreds of thousands of distinct CDR3 sequences, about 27% being singletons. Study conclusions and caveats: Higher frequency in patients than in controls was seen for about five TRBV segments, with TRBV5-6, TRBV5-1 and TRBV20-1 among them. Those with multiple sclerosis, the patient group, showed significantly lower normalized Chao1 diversity than controls.

This clonotype has more than one count but fewer than ten. The target antigen is unknown. The CDR3 contains 13 residues. With V trimmed by 6 bases and J by 4 bases, 7 bases remained unmatched. Germline V gene sequence: CDR1 SGHRS, CDR2 YFSETQ. This sequence joins TRBV5-1 and TRBJ2-7; TRBD1 matches 7 bases. The source is a girl under 18 with multiple sclerosis. What was sequenced was blood. The CDR3 reads CASTLDREYEQYF. Written as DNA, the CDR3 is TGCGCCAGCACCCTTGACAGGGAATACGAGCAGTACTTC.